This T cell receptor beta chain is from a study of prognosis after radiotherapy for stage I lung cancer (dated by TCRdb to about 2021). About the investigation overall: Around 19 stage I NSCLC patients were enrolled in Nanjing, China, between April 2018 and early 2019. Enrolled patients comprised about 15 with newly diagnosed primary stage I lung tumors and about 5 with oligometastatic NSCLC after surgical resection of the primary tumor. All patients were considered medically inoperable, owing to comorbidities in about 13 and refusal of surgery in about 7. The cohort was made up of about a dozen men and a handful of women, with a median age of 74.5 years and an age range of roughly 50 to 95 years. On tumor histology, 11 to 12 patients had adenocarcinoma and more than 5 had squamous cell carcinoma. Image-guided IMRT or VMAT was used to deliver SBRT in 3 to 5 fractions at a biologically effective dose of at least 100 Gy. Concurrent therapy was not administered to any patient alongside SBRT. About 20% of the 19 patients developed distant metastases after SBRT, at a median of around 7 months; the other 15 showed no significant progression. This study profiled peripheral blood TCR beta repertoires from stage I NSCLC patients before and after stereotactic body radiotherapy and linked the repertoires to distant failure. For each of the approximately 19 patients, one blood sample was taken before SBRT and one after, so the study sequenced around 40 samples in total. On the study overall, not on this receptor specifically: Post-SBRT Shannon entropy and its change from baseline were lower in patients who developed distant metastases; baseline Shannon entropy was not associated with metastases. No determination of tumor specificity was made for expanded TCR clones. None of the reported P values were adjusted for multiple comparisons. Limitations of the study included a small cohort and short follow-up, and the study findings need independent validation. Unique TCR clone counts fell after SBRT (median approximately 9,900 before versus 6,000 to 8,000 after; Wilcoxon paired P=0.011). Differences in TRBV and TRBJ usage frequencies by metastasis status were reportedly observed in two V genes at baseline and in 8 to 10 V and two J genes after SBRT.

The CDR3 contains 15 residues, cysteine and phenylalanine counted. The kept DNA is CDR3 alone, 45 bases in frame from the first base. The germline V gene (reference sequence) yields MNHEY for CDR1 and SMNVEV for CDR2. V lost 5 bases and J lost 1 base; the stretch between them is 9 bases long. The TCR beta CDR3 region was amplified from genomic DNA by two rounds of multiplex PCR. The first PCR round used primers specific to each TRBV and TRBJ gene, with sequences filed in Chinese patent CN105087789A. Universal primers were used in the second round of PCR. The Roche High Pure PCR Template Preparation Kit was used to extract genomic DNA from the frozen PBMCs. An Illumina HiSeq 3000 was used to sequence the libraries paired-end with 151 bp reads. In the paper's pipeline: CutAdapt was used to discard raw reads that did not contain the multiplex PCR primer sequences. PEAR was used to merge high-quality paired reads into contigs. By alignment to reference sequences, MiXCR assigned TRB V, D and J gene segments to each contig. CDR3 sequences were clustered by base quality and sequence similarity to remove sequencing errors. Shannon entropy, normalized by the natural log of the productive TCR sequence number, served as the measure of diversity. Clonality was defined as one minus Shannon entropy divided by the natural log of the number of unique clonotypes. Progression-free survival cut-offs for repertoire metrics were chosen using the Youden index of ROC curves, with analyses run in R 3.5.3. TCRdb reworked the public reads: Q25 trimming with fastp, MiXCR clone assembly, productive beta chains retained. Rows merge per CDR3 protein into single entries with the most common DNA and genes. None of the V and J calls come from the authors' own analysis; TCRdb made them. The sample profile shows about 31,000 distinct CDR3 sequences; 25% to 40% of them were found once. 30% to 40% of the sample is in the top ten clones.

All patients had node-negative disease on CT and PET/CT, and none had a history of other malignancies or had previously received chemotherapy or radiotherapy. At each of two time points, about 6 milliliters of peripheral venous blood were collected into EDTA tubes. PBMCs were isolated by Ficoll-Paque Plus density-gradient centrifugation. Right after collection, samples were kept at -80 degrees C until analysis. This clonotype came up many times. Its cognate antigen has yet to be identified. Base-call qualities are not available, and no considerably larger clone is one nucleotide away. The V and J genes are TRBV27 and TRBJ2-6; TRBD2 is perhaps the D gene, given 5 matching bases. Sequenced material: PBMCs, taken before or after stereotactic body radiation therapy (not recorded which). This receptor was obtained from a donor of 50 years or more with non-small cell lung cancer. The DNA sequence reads TGTGCCAGCAGTACCTGGGAGTCTGGGGCCAACGTCCTGACTTTC. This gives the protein CASSTWESGANVLTF.